This TCR beta chain is from a study of cytomegalovirus exposure and HLA in healthy donors. In the study overall: From about 179 million T cells, an earlier analysis saw 100 million to 140 million unique TCR beta sequences. General study findings and limits: Confirmation in vitro established that a few CMV-associated chains were specific for CMV antigens. Most TCR sequences were seen very rarely across donors, but some public TCRs occurred in many. Later analysis found that TCR beta chains associated with HLA were more clonally expanded than other, equally common chains.

J lost 11 bases, V lost 2 bases, and 7 bases had no gene match. The V gene's germline CDR1 is SEHNR and CDR2 FQNEAQ (reference sequence). CDR3 length equals 14 residues. 60 Vbeta and 13 Jbeta primers were used in PCR. Some clones are missing from TCRdb's copy, which holds only in-frame ones; the method was immunoSEQ multiplex PCR. The sample contains some 190,000 clones, approximately 86% of which appear only once. This clone showed up just once. No antigen is known for it. Specimen: PBMCs. The J gene is TRBJ2-1, the V gene TRBV7-9, with 9 nucleotides matching TRBD1. The receptor was isolated from a woman in her twenties or thirties in good health and CMV-seronegative. The CDR3 bases are TGTGCCAGCAGCTTATCTACAGGGGGCGCGCAGCAGTTCTTC. It encodes CASSLSTGGAQQFF.